The 16 T cell receptor beta chains below come from one sample, sequenced in a study of CD8 T cells in ankylosing spondylitis. Via MiXCR, TCRdb re-called the 5' RACE reads, giving one row per CDR3 protein. The sample holds a few hundred thousand distinct CDR3 sequences, 11% seen once. What was sequenced was blood, either unsorted or a sorted T cell fraction (not recorded which). The receptor source for this set is a female donor with ankylosing spondylitis or in good health (not recorded which).

This clonotype showed up many times. This chain links TRBV20-1 with TRBJ2-1; no clear D gene. The CDR3 has 10 residues. Looked up from germline, CDR1 is DFQATT and CDR2 is SNEGSKA (reference sequence). V dropped 0 bases and J dropped 7 bases, with 1 base sitting between them. The CDR3 sequence: CSARENEQFF. CDR3 DNA sequence: TGCAGTGCTAGAGAAAATGAGCAGTTCTTC.

This clonotype came up many times. The gene calls are TRBV28 and TRBJ1-5; D ambiguous. This CDR3 comprises 18 residues. V shed 4 bases and J shed 3 bases, with 22 bases lying between them. Germline CDR1 reads MDHEN; CDR2 reads SYDVKM. The CDR3 loop is CASSSSLGLGSINQPQHF. For the CDR3, the DNA is TGTGCCAGCAGTTCGAGTTTGGGTCTTGGCAGCATCAATCAGCCCCAGCATTTT.

The chain links TRBV2 to TRBJ1-2; 7 bases fit TRBD1. After removal of 6 bases from V and 3 bases from J, the junction contained 10 bases not matched to a gene. Per the germline V gene, CDR1 is SNHLY and CDR2 is FYNNEI. The CDR3 is made up of 15 amino acids. DNA of the CDR3: TGTGCCAGCAGCGAGAGGGACAGATCTTACTATGGCTACACCTTC. Translating it yields CASSERDRSYYGYTF.

This clonotype was seen repeatedly, ten times or more. The rearrangement joins TRBV20-1 to TRBJ2-7; the match to TRBD2 covers 7 bases. This CDR3 has 14 amino acids. The germline gives CDR1 DFQATT, CDR2 SNEGSKA (reference sequence). Germline trimming cut 1 base from V and 3 bases from J; bases unmatched to any gene: 6. CDR3 DNA sequence: TGCAGTGCTAGAGGACGGGACTACTACTACGAGCAGTACTTC. Residues: CSARGRDYYYEQYF.

The sample holds a few counts of this clonotype. J is TRBJ2-7 and V is TRBV2, with D maybe TRBD1 (6 bases). Germline values: CDR1 SNHLY, CDR2 FYNNEI. The CDR3 has 14 residues. The V gene lost 7 bases and the J gene lost 4 bases, with 17 bases spanning the gap. CDR3 nucleotides: TGTGCCAGCACCCCTAATTCACAGGGTTACGAGCAGTACTTC. Protein sequence: CASTPNSQGYEQYF.

Ten or more counts support this clonotype. The chain combines TRBV5-1 with TRBJ1-2, with D uncertain. Per the germline V gene, CDR1 is SGHRS and CDR2 is YFSETQ. The CDR3 runs to 13 residues. Trimming cost V 3 bases and J 4 bases, with 10 bases left between them. CDR3 residues: CASSSDGSYGYTF. Here the CDR3 DNA reads TGCGCCAGCAGCTCAGACGGAAGCTATGGCTACACCTTC.

The genes are TRBV27 and TRBJ1-5; no clear D gene. Looked up from germline, CDR1 is MNHEY and CDR2 is SMNVEV (reference sequence). V lost 5 bases and J lost 4, with 15 bases in between. The CDR3 loop spans 15 amino acids. CDR3 DNA: TGTGCCAGCAGTAAAACCGCGGAGGGAAATCAGCCCCAGCATTTT. Its translation is CASSKTAEGNQPQHF.

This clonotype was observed many times. The gene calls are TRBV12-3 or TRBV12-4 and TRBJ2-1; 12 bases line up with TRBD2. The CDR3 has 15 amino acids. J gave up 8 bases and V 6 bases, and 8 bases lay outside the gene matches. The CDR3 DNA reads TGTGCCAGCAGACCTCTAGCGGGAGGGGGGGATGAGCAGTTCTTC. It encodes CASRPLAGGGDEQFF.

In its sample, this clonotype was seen many times. The genes are TRBV7-8 and TRBJ1-2; D remains ambiguous. There are 13 residues in the CDR3. V lost 5 bases and J 5 bases, leaving 12 bases between the germline ends. Germline V gene lookup returns CDR1 SGHVS and CDR2 FQNEAQ. CDR3 region: CASSLQTGYGYTF. CDR3 DNA: TGTGCCAGCAGCCTTCAGACGGGTTATGGCTACACCTTC.

This clonotype was counted ten times or more. V is TRBV20-1 and J is TRBJ1-2; tentatively, D is TRBD1 (6 bases). CDR3 size: 12 residues. V was shortened by 3 bases and J by 8 bases, with 13 bases between the two germline ends. Germline assignment: CDR1 DFQATT and CDR2 SNEGSKA (reference sequence). This CDR3 reads CSASATGLGYTF. The CDR3 coding sequence is TGCAGTGCTAGCGCTACAGGGTTAGGCTACACCTTC.

This clonotype showed up many times. This chain joins TRBV6-1 and TRBJ1-2; D call uncertain. With 7 bases removed from V and 4 bases from J, the gap between germline ends came to 13 bases. This CDR3 has 13 residues. Germline V gene data show CDR1 as MNHNS and CDR2 as SASEGT. CDR3 sequence: CASKLAESYGYTF. Written as DNA, the CDR3 is TGTGCCAGCAAATTAGCAGAATCCTATGGCTACACCTTC.

Note on this clonotype: Since a much larger clone is just one base distant, this may be a read error. CDR3 DNA sequence: TGTGCCAGCAGCCCCGATCTCCTAGCGTGGGCGAATACGCAGTATTTT. It is translated as CASSPDLLAWANTQYF. The chain has TRBV7-2 and TRBJ2-3, with D tentatively TRBD2 (6 bases). V gave up 5 bases and J gave up 7 bases, with 22 bases separating them. The CDR3 totals 16 residues. Germline lookup yields CDR1 SGHTA and CDR2 FQGNSA.

This clonotype was counted at least ten times. This chain uses TRBV5-1 with TRBJ2-1; no definite D call. The length of the CDR3 is 12 residues. Germline CDR1 is SGHRS and CDR2 is YFSETQ. Trimming pared 4 bases from V and 7 bases from J, leaving 9 bases between. The CDR3, as DNA: TGCGCCAGCAGCATCAGAGATAATGAGCAGTTCTTC. Its translation: CASSIRDNEQFF.

This clonotype was found many times. J is TRBJ2-3 and V is TRBV12-3 or TRBV12-4, with D tentatively TRBD1 (5 bases). The CDR3 spans 14 residues. Deletions cut 9 bases from V and 4 bases from J, with 17 bases between. Written as DNA, the CDR3 is TGTGCCAGTACCCGGCCCAGGGAATCAGATACGCAGTATTTT. It encodes CASTRPRESDTQYF.

This clonotype came up many times. The chain carries TRBV5-1 and TRBJ2-1, with TRBD2 matching 8 bases. The V and J ends lost 7 bases and 8 bases, in that order; junction bases with no gene match: 23. Germline CDR1 reads SGHRS; CDR2 reads YFSETQ. The CDR3 consists of 18 residues. CDR3 region: CASYRDPTLTSASDEQFF. DNA of the CDR3: TGCGCCAGCTACCGGGACCCTACCCTGACTAGCGCTAGCGATGAGCAGTTCTTC.

This clonotype came up many times. J is TRBJ1-1 and V is TRBV20-1; no clear D. The germline CDR1 and CDR2 sequences are DFQATT and SNEGSKA (reference sequence). CDR3 length: 12 amino acids. The V end lost 3 bases, the J end lost 0 bases, and 5 bases lay between the germline ends. The CDR3 DNA reads as TGCAGTGCTAGGCGGATGAACACTGAAGCTTTCTTT. Protein: CSARRMNTEAFF.